This T cell receptor (beta chain) emerged from a study of cytomegalovirus exposure and HLA in healthy donors (dated by TCRdb to the late 2010s). About the full investigation: An earlier analysis of roughly 500 of the donors reported under 300 Gb of sequence data and 90 million to 120 million unique TCR beta sequences obtained from some 200 million T cells. To predict cytomegalovirus infection status, the study brought together high-throughput TCR immunosequencing, statistical association of individual TCRs with disease status, and machine learning. Typing coverage varied by locus: about 620-630 donors for A, B, C, DRB1 and DQB1; roughly 510 for DQA1; nearly 610 for DPA1; around 490 for DPB1. On average, roughly 240,000 unique TCR beta nucleotide sequences were sequenced per donor among a few hundred genotyped donors of the cohort, with about 17% of those sequences being non-productive. A later genetic analysis used genome-wide SNP genotypes for about 65% of the 666 donors, treating that subset as a discovery cohort. An early release that covered some 630 HLA-typed donors contained around 330 gigabases of sequencing data and around 85 million unique TCR sequences. Alongside the repertoire data, information on donor age, sex, ethnicity and CMV serostatus was compiled. A later analysis re-analyzed previously published TCR beta repertoires from 500 to 700 donors and added high-resolution HLA genotyping to study TCR occurrence patterns. The study profiled the T cell repertoires of about 720 subjects by immunosequencing and related them to cytomegalovirus serostatus. HLA typing included class I and class II loci at four-digit resolution. The study was designed to test whether signatures of past pathogen exposure could be identified by cataloging public T cell receptors. In the later analysis, no new phenotypic data were used to find candidate immune exposures; instead, reliance was placed on TCR beta sequences and their occurrence across donors. Among the roughly 410 genotyped donors, 75% to 90% belonged to the genetic ancestry cluster associated with self-reported Caucasian donors. Besides the first cohort of around 670 subjects, a separate validation cohort made up of over a hundred different subjects was used. An earlier analysis of 450 to 750 of the donors used high-throughput TCR beta sequencing to judge whether each TCR beta V gene segment behaved as functional or pseudogenic. Every discovery cohort repertoire had been produced on one sequencing platform. About five DR-DQ haplotypes were treated as single units for association and clustering because of strong linkage in the cohort. Paper-wide results and their limitations: Because counts were too low, about 18 rarely observed V segments, including chromosome 9 orphons, were excluded from the earlier analysis of a few hundred of the donors. The study gave a list of about 170 TCR beta chains associated with cytomegalovirus. Immune exposure information for the cohort was limited to CMV serostatus. Some IMGT-functional V segments, including TRBV6-2 and TRBV6-3, could not be distinguished by the 87-base-pair reads and were therefore excluded. A later analysis associated approximately 17,000 TCR beta sequences with specific HLA alleles at a false discovery rate of 0.05. An earlier analysis of 587 of the donors showed that most TCR beta V segments appeared in productive rearrangements either about 90% or about 30% of the time, which broadly matched IMGT annotations. In a later genetic analysis, fewer N-insertions in productive TCRs were reported among donors in an Asian-associated ancestry cluster than the approximately 710-donor mean. Cytomegalovirus status was reported to be diagnosed by the classifier with high specificity and sensitivity in both the original and validation cohorts. Linkage disequilibrium might explain the correlated functional status among segregating V segments, but an unknown experimental factor could not be excluded. Across donors, most TCR sequences were observed very rarely, whereas some public TCRs were present in many individuals. It was suggested by the authors that the approach could potentially be generalized to other disease states and immunological phenotypes. This cohort had only TCR beta chains sequenced, and the lack of alpha or paired-chain data limited which features could be detected. In a later analysis, TCR association rates were found to vary across HLA loci, with the most associated TCRs seen for DRB1 alleles and the fewest for HLA-C alleles. Because HLA typing was unavailable for some donors at each locus, only the typed subset was used in association tests. A later analysis reported that several top co-occurrence clusters appeared linked to parvovirus B19, influenza, CMV and Epstein-Barr virus. A further reported finding was that TCR beta sequences accurately predicted the HLA-A and HLA-B alleles for most subjects in the first cohort. Sequencing depth was assumed to be roughly uniform across donors in the presence/absence analyses, though that assumption may not hold. In a later genetic analysis, a missense DCLRE1C variant was associated with V-gene and J-gene trimming of TCR beta chains, and the association was replicated in an independent cohort. When HLA alleles, especially DR and DQ, strongly co-occurred, attributing TCR associations to individual alleles was difficult. A few of the identified cytomegalovirus-associated TCR beta chains were confirmed in vitro to be specific for cytomegalovirus antigens. According to a later analysis, most CMV-associated TCR beta chains appeared to be HLA-restricted, and the HLA associations seemed to be driven largely by CMV exposure. A later analysis found that HLA-associated TCR beta chains were more clonally expanded and had lower generation probabilities than equally common non-associated chains. A cluster of highly shared sequence variants was judged likely to represent a technical artifact of the sequencing pipeline.

At the junction V is shortened by 2 bases and J by 7 bases, with 16 bases in between. The germline V gene (reference sequence) yields MNHEY for CDR1 and SMNVEV for CDR2. The CDR3 spans 15 residues, from the cysteine through the phenylalanine. Solely the CDR3 DNA is kept, with 45 bases framed from the first base. A note on this clone: Its antigen is not yet known. No base quality values were provided; no much bigger clone lies one nucleotide off.

In total, roughly 670 healthy bone marrow donors made up the cohort. At the time of sampling, all cohort members were nominally healthy, though unrecorded immune exposures were likely present. The donor was CMV seronegative and belonged to the group of around 400 seronegative cohort members. A peripheral blood sample was provided by each donor, and peripheral blood mononuclear cells were used for TCR beta sequencing. The Qiagen DNeasy Blood Extraction Kit was used to extract genomic DNA from the blood cell samples. Libraries came from the immunoSEQ multiplex PCR assay. The multiplex PCR relied on a mix of 60 forward primers for TCR Vbeta segments and 13 reverse primers for TCR Jbeta segments. The CDR3 region of rearranged TCR beta genes was amplified from genomic DNA with a multiplex PCR assay. On the Illumina HiSeq System, the amplified TCR beta libraries were sequenced as 87-base-pair reads. Per the authors' processing: Across the 600 to 700 repertoires, a later analysis counted 78 million or so unique TCR beta chains, 9 million to 14 million of which were shared by at least two donors. Raw reads were error-corrected and collapsed into unique sequences with a nearest-neighbor algorithm that merged closely related sequences to remove PCR and sequencing errors. Alignment of CDR3 sequences to IMGT reference sequences was used to assign V, D and J gene segments. For a sequence to be retained, a match of at least six nucleotides was required to both a V gene segment and a J gene segment. Rearrangements were called productive when the CDR3 lacked stop codons and stayed in frame with V and J; all others were non-productive. Following IMGT convention, CDR3 was defined as the stretch from the second conserved V-encoded cysteine up to the conserved J-encoded phenylalanine. The earlier analysis of about 590 of the donors excluded sequences that lacked an unambiguous match to a single V gene segment. In an earlier analysis of some 590 of the donors, a V segment was called functional when productive rearrangements were above 56.7%, and segregating when the standard deviation between donors exceeded 5%. A statistical classification framework was developed to diagnose cytomegalovirus status using the catalog of TCR beta chain sequences. A later analysis assigned V and J genes by comparing TCR nucleotide sequences with IMGT/GENE-DB human TR gene sequences. Using the TCRdist pipeline, a later analysis assigned CDR3 sequences along with most-parsimonious VDJ recombination scenarios. In a later analysis, every TCR beta chain was defined by the combination of its CDR3 amino acid sequence and its V-gene family, and reads without a unique V-gene family were dropped. A later analysis removed 550 to 700 highly shared, low-generation-probability nucleotide sequences to deal with suspected cross-contamination and a sequencing artifact. For each public chain, a later analysis derived a clonal expansion index from normalized ranks of inferred template counts within each repertoire. In a later analysis, generation probabilities were computed with a VDJ recombination model fitted to out-of-frame rearrangements, and the resulting probabilities were checked against IGoR. Hypergeometric tests were used in a later analysis to score TCR-TCR, TCR-HLA and TCR-CMV co-occurrence, with a repertoire-size bias correction applied to the TCR pairs. In a later analysis, false discovery rates were estimated by permuting HLA or CMV assignments 20 times. In a later analysis, co-occurring TCRs were grouped using DBSCAN, with TCRdist sequence similarity added in when clustering inside HLA-allele-positive subsets. Repertoires with fewer than 30,000 or more than 120,000 public chains were left out of co-occurrence clustering, as were four to six repertoires with anomalous nucleotide sharing. TCRdb took this table from immuneACCESS and kept in-frame rearrangements with V and J called. Such tables lack part of the clones; where checked against another copy, unresolved V genes explain under half of the gap, and the rest is unexplained. V and J calls and clone size are copied from that table; D and trimming were computed from the DNA. The sample includes some 96,000 clones, with around 64% observed a single time. The ten largest account for 3.2% of the sample.

The receptor was derived from a man in his sixties in good health and CMV-seronegative. Recombination connected TRBV27 to TRBJ2-3; there is no confident call for the D gene. The sample was PBMCs. At the DNA level, the sequence is TGTGCCAGCAGTTTAGGAGCGAAAGCCTCGAATACGCAGTATTTT. Its coded protein is CASSLGAKASNTQYF.